Sequencing of this TCR beta chain was carried out in a study of shared clonotypes between healthy human individuals. Points from the study as a whole: On the whole, naive subsets had larger estimated richness than memory subsets had. In several donors, about 5% of naive CD4 clonotypes appeared in common.

Note on this clone: Its antigen is still unknown.

Naive CD8 cells lacked CD45RO, underwent positive selection for CCR7 and left out terminally differentiated effector memory CD45RA+ cells. Libraries were prepared by immunoSEQ multiplex PCR; TCRdb keeps only in-frame clonotypes and omits some of them. This table has approximately 2,200,000 clones, more than 85% appearing once. From germline, CDR1 is MDHEN and CDR2 SYDVKM. The CDR3 extends over 12 amino acids. The V and J ends lost 3 bases and 6 bases respectively, with 8 bases between them. The sequenced material came from naive CD8+ T cells from PBMCs. The chain combines TRBV28 with TRBJ2-5, with unresolved D. The receptor's source is a man aged 18 to 29 in good health. Some clones in this sample may be carry-over from other donors' samples. The CDR3 sequence: CASSFGGKTQYF. The CDR3 bases are TGTGCCAGCAGTTTCGGTGGGAAGACCCAGTACTTC. Variable domain in full (rest from reference TRBV28 and TRBJ2-5): DVKVTQSSRYLVKRTGEKVFLECVQDMDHENMFWYRQDPGLGLRLIYFSYDVKMKEKGDIPEGYSVSREKKERFSLILESASTNQTSMYLCASSFGGKTQYFGPGTRLLVL.